This T cell receptor (beta chain) was retrieved from a study of shared clonotypes between healthy human individuals (dated by TCRdb to between 2020 and 2021). Looking at the study overall: Three men and two women, aged 18 to 49 years, made up the cohort. For each donor, CD4 naive and CD4 memory were each given three plates, CD8 naive was given two plates, and CD8 memory was given one plate. The study deeply sequenced blood TCR repertoires of about five healthy adults to estimate repertoire size and the extent of clonotype sharing between individuals. Libraries were prepared and TCR repertoires were sequenced by different laboratories using diverse techniques, in order to increase sequencing depth and limit assay-specific biases. Per donor, leukapheresis produced somewhere between about 0.94 and 9.5 billion PBMCs. Results the study describes overall, beyond this receptor: The genetic and exposure-history diversity represented was limited by the small number of donors. Pairwise subsampling indicated that sequencing depth was expected to affect the degree of clonotype sharing among donors. Incomplete sequencing was indicated by rarefaction of sorted-subset datasets, despite the large sequencing depth. Sampling was limited to blood, and TCR repertoires in tissue likely differ from TCR repertoires in blood. When several donors were compared, the shared fraction of clonotypes was 5% to 6.5% for naive CD4, 3% to 4% for naive CD8, 2.3% for memory CD4, and around 0.37% for memory CD8. Clonotypes shared by all four sorted-subset donors showed higher generation probabilities than non-shared clonotypes. Naive subsets generally had larger estimated clonotype richness than memory subsets.

Using the deep immunoSEQ assay, multiplex PCR amplified TCR CDR3 regions from genomic DNA. Extracted genomic DNA from each cell subset was distributed evenly across all wells of several immunoSEQ 96-well plates, and each plate was treated as a replicate. For sorted subsets, 200 to 250 ng of genomic DNA, equivalent to 30,000 or so T cell genomes, went into each replicate PCR. Purified libraries were measured with a Qubit 3.0 fluorometer, size-checked on a Bioanalyzer 2100, and measured again with the KAPA Library Quantification kit. A separate single-read 150-cycle Illumina NextSeq 550 flow cell was used to sequence each immunoSEQ 96-well plate. For the original study's pipeline: Because the immunoSEQ output included only junctional sequences and no quality scores, the filtering could not be the same as the filtering used for full-length reads. Sequences were annotated with PyIR, a Python wrapper for IgBLAST v1.9, and V/J genes and CDR3 were assigned using IMGT germline references. Any read was removed if the V/J assignment was weak (E-value above 1e-6), the CDR3 was missing, or the read contained stop codons, out-of-frame junctions, or ambiguous translated residues. A V3J clonotype was defined by an identical inferred V gene, J gene, and CDR3 amino acid sequence. Percentage overlap between repertoires was computed as shared unique clonotypes divided by the size of the smaller repertoire. Three approaches were used to assess repertoire richness: RTK rarefaction, the Chao1 estimator, and Recon v2.1 estimates of unobserved clonotypes. For all TCRbeta clonotypes obtained by the gDNA method from a few donors, generation probabilities were computed with OLGA. Entries here come from immuneACCESS through TCRdb and include only in-frame sequences with V and J called. Some clones fail to appear in such tables; in the studies checked, an unresolved V gene covers under half of the shortfall, and the cause of the remainder is unknown. The V and J calls and clone size come from that table; D and trimming were worked out from the DNA. Present in this sample are approximately 2,000,000 clones, roughly 93% of which were seen just once. The top ten clonotypes cover about 1.7% of the sample.

CD8 naive samples consisted of CD45RO-negative cells that were positively selected for CCR7, yielding a CD45RA+CCR7+ population without TemRA cells. Donors were healthy HIV-negative adults with no recently reported acute infections or vaccinations. Only Caucasian adults living in Nashville, Tennessee, USA were represented among the donors. Blood was obtained by leukapheresis, after which PBMCs were separated by Ficoll-Histopaque density gradient centrifugation and cryopreserved in liquid nitrogen vapor phase. Analytical flow cytometry was used to check the purity and quantity of every magnetically sorted T cell population. Genomic DNA was isolated from each sorted fraction and quantified by UV absorbance on a Nanodrop 2000c. Counted from cysteine to phenylalanine, this CDR3 has 15 amino acids. Only CDR3 DNA is held: 45 bases, read in frame from base 1. Reading the germline V gene gives CDR1 MNHEY and CDR2 SVGAGI. Trimming accounts for 4 bases at V and 4 bases at J, while the number of junction bases matched to no gene is 7.

As to this clone: Its recognized antigen is unknown. Qualities for individual bases were not recorded, and no much larger clone is one base off.

This TCR came from a young man in good health. Some clones in this sample may be carry-over from other donors' samples. Recombination joined TRBV6-5 with TRBJ2-7; TRBD1 aligns with 10 central bases. The sequenced material came from naive CD8+ T cells from PBMCs. The cell subset or site label of this sample denotes: CD45RA+CCR7+. The sequenced DNA: TGTGCCAGCAGTTGGAGACAGGGGGCACGGTACGAGCAGTACTTC. The resulting protein is CASSWRQGARYEQYF.